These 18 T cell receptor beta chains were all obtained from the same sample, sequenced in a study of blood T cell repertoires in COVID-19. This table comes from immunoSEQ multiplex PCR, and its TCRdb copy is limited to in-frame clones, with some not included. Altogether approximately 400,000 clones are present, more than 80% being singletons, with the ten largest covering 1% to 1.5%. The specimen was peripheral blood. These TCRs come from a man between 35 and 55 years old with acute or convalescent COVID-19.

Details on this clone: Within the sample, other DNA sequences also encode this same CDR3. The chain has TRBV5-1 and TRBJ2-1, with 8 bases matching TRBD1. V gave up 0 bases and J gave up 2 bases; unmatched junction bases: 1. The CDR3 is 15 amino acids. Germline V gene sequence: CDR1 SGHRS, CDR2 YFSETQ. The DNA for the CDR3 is TGCGCCAGCAGCTTGGGACAGGGGCCCTACAATGAGCAGTTCTTC. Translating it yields CASSLGQGPYNEQFF.

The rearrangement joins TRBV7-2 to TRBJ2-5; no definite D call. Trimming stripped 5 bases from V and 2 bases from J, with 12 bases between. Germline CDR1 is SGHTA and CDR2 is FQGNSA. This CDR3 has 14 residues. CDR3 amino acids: CASSPVSVQETQYF. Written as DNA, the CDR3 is TGTGCCAGCAGCCCCGTGTCAGTTCAAGAGACCCAGTACTTC.

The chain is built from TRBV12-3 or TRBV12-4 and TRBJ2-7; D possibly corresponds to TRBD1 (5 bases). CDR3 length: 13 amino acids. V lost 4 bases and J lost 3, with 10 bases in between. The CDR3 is CASSSRVVYEQYF. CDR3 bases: TGTGCCAGCAGTTCCAGGGTAGTCTACGAGCAGTACTTC.

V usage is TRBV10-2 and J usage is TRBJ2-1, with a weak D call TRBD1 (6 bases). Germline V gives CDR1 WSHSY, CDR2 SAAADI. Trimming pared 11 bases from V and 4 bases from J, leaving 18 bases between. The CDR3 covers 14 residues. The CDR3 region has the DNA TGCGCCTCACGTGGTCAGGGGATGTACAATGAGCAGTTCTTC. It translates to CASRGQGMYNEQFF.

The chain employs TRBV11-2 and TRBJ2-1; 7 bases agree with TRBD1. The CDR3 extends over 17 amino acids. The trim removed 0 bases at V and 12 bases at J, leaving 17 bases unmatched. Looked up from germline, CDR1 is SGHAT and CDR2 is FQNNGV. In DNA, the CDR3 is TGTGCCAGCAGCTTAGAACCCCCCGGGACAGTAACCATGGGGCAGTTCTTC. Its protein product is CASSLEPPGTVTMGQFF.

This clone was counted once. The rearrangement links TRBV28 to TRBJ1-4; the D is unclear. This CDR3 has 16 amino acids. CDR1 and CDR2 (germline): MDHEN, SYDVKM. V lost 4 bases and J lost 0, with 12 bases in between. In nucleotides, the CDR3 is TGTGCCAGCAGTTCAGGCGGGCAGACAACTAATGAAAAACTGTTTTTT. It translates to CASSSGGQTTNEKLFF. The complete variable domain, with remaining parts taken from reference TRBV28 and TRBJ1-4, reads DVKVTQSSRYLVKRTGEKVFLECVQDMDHENMFWYRQDPGLGLRLIYFSYDVKMKEKGDIPEGYSVSREKKERFSLILESASTNQTSMYLCASSSGGQTTNEKLFFGSGTQLSVL.

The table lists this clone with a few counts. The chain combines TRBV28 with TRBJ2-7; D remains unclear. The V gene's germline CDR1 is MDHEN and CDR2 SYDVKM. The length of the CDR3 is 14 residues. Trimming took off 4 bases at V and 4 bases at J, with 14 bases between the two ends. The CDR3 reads CASSSPARGYEQYF. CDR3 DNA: TGTGCCAGCAGTTCCCCGGCGAGAGGATACGAGCAGTACTTC. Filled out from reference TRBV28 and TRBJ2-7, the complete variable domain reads DVKVTQSSRYLVKRTGEKVFLECVQDMDHENMFWYRQDPGLGLRLIYFSYDVKMKEKGDIPEGYSVSREKKERFSLILESASTNQTSMYLCASSSPARGYEQYFGPGTRLTVT.

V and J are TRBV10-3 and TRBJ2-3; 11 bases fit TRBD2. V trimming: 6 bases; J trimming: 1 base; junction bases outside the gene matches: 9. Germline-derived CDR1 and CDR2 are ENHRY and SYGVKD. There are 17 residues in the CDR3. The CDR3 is CAIRMLPGLAGTDTQYF. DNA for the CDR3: TGTGCCATCAGGATGCTTCCGGGACTAGCGGGCACAGATACGCAGTATTTT.

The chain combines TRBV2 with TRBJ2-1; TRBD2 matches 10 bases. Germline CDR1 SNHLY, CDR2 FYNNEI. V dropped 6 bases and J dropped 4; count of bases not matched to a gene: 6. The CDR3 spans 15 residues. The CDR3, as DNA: TGTGCCAGCAGCGCCGGGACTAGCGCGTACAATGAGCAGTTCTTC. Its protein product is CASSAGTSAYNEQFF. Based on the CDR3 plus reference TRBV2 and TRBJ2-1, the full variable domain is EPEVTQTPSHQVTQMGQEVILRCVPISNHLYFYWYRQILGQKVEFLVSFYNNEISEKSEIFDDQFSVERPDGSNFTLKIRSTKLEDSAMYFCASSAGTSAYNEQFFGPGTRLTVL.

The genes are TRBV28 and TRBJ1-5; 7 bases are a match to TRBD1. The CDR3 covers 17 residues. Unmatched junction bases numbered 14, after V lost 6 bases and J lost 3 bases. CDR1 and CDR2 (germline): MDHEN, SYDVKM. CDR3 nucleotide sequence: TGTGCCAGCAGGAGAACCGCCGTACAGGGGCTCAATCAGCCCCAGCATTTT. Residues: CASRRTAVQGLNQPQHF. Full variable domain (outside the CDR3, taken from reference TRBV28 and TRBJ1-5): DVKVTQSSRYLVKRTGEKVFLECVQDMDHENMFWYRQDPGLGLRLIYFSYDVKMKEKGDIPEGYSVSREKKERFSLILESASTNQTSMYLCASRRTAVQGLNQPQHFGDGTRLSIL.

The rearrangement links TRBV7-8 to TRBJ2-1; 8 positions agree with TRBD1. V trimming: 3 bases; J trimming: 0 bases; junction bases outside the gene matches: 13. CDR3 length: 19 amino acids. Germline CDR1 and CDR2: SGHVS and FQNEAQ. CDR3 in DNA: TGTGCCAGCAGCTTGCCCCGGGACAGGCAACAGAGCTCCTACAATGAGCAGTTCTTC. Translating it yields CASSLPRDRQQSSYNEQFF.

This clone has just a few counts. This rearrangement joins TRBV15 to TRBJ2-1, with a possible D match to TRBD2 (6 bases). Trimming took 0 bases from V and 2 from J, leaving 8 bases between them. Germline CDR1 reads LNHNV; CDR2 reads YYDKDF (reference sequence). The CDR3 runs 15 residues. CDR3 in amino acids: CATSREAGTYNEQFF. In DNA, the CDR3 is TGTGCCACCAGCAGAGAGGCGGGAACCTACAATGAGCAGTTCTTC.

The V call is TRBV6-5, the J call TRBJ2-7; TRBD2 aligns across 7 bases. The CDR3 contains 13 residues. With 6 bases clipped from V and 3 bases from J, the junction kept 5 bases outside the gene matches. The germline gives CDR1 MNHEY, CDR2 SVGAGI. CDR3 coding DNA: TGTGCCAGCAGCCCGTCTAGCGGCTACGAGCAGTACTTC. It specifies CASSPSSGYEQYF.

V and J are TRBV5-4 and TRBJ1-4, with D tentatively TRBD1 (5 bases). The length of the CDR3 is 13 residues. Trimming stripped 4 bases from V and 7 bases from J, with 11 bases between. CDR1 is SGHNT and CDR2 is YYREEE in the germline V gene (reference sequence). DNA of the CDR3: TGTGCCAGCAGCCCGGGACTGTTTGAAAAACTGTTTTTT. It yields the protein CASSPGLFEKLFF.

CDR3 bases: TGTGCCAGCAGCCCCGGGACAACGAACACTGAAGCTTTCTTT. This translates into CASSPGTTNTEAFF. The J gene is TRBJ1-1, the V gene TRBV7-3; D may be TRBD1 (6 bases). This CDR3 is 14 amino acids long. CDR1 and CDR2 from the germline V gene are SGHTA and FQGTGA. V dropped 5 bases and J dropped 1 base, with 11 bases sitting between them.

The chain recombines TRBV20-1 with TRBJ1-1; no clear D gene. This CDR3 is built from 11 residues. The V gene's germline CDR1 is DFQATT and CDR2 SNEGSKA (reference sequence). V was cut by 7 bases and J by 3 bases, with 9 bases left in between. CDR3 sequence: CSGVSDTEAFF. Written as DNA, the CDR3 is TGCAGTGGCGTATCGGACACTGAAGCTTTCTTT.

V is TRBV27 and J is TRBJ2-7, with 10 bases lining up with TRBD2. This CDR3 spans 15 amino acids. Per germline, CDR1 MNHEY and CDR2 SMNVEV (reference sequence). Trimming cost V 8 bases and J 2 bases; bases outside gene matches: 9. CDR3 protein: CASSLSSGGTYEQYF. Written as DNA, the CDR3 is TGTGCCAGCTCCCTTTCTAGCGGGGGAACCTACGAGCAGTACTTC.

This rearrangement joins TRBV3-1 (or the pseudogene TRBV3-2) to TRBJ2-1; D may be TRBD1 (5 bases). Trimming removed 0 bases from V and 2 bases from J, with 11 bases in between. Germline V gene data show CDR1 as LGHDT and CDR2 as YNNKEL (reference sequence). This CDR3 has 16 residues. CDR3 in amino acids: CASSQERQFTYNEQFF. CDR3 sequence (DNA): TGTGCCAGCAGCCAAGAGCGACAGTTTACCTACAATGAGCAGTTCTTC.